This is a list of T cell receptor beta chains from one sample in a study of shared clonotypes between healthy human individuals. Assay used: immunoSEQ multiplex PCR; TCRdb lists only in-frame clones, some missing. The table has millions of clones, about 95% seen once. Source material: naive CD8+ T cells sorted from blood. These TCRs come from a man younger than 30 in good health. The conserved cysteine and the conserved F or W are not part of the CDR3 here.

V gene	J gene	CDR3 protein
TRBV2	TRBJ2-2	ASSDLLGTNTGELF
TRBV7-9	TRBJ2-1	ASSPPTDRPRYNEQF
TRBV27	TRBJ1-2	ASSQGQLYGYT
TRBV7-9	TRBJ2-3	ASSAIRVGLTDTQY
TRBV4-3	TRBJ2-7	ASSQDPGVVEQY
TRBV29-1	TRBJ2-3	SVATDTDTQY
TRBV6-5	TRBJ1-1	ASSYSAGTQNTEAF
TRBV2	TRBJ2-7	ASSPTGTSYEQY
TRBV10-1	TRBJ2-1	ASSRESGLAHNEQF
TRBV5-4	TRBJ1-6	ASSLGLSPLH